A selection of T cell receptor beta chains follows, all from one sample in a study of T cells in Graves' hyperthyroidism and ophthalmopathy. Via MiXCR, TCRdb re-called the multiplex PCR reads, giving one row per CDR3 protein. Altogether approximately 210,000 distinct CDR3 sequences are present, over 15% being singletons, with the ten largest covering around 52%. Sequences were obtained from blood. The receptors were gathered from a man aged 45 to 65 with Graves' hyperthyroidism. The CDR3 runs from the conserved cysteine through the conserved F or W. A D gene is named only where the DNA matches it firmly. Not all rows give a size; the values are once, few, many and, for expanded clones, a class.

clone_size	j_call	v_call	d_call	cdr3_nt	cdr3_aa
few	TRBJ2-7	TRBV5-5	-	TGTGCCAGCAGAAAACCTGGGGGGCCAATACTCGAGCAGTACTTC	CASRKPGGPILEQYF
few	TRBJ2-3	TRBV30	-	TGTACCTGGAGTGTAAATACAGATACGCAGTATTTT	CTWSVNTDTQYF
few	TRBJ2-2	TRBV6-5	TRBD2	TGTGCCAGCAGTTACTCGACGTTAGCGGGAGGACTCACCGGGGAGCTGTTTTTT	CASSYSTLAGGLTGELFF
-	TRBJ2-3	TRBV20-1	TRBD2	TGCAGTGCCCCGGGGACTAGCGGGGCAAATACGCAGTATTTT	CSAPGTSGANTQYF
-	TRBJ2-2	TRBV30	-	TGTGCCTGGAGCGGAAGACAGGCGATGGGGGAGCTGTTTTTT	CAWSGRQAMGELFF
many	TRBJ2-7	TRBV3-1	TRBD2	TGTGCCAGCAGCCATTTTAGCGGGAGGAGCTCCTACGAGCAGTACTTC	CASSHFSGRSSYEQYF
many	TRBJ1-1	TRBV7-3	-	TGTGCCAGCAGCCCGGAGCCTGGCGCTGAAGCTTTCTTT	CASSPEPGAEAFF
once	TRBJ2-3	TRBV5-1	-	TGCGCCAGCAAGATTAGCACAGATACGCAGTATTTT	CASKISTDTQYF
-	TRBJ2-6	TRBV5-5	-	TGTGCCAGCAGCTTGTCGGGGGGCGGCTCTGGGGCCAACGTCCTGACTTTC	CASSLSGGGSGANVLTF
many	TRBJ1-2	TRBV12-3/TRBV12-4	TRBD1	TGTGCCAGCAGGAGGGCAGGGGGGGACTATGGCTACACCTTC	CASRRAGGDYGYTF
many	TRBJ1-1	TRBV20-1	-	TGCAGTGCTCCGGGGCCCAGGAACACTGAAGCTTTCTTT	CSAPGPRNTEAFF
-	TRBJ2-1	TRBV11-2	TRBD2	TGTGCCAGCAGCCCTCATAGCGGGAGCTCCTACAATGAGCAGTTCTTC	CASSPHSGSSYNEQFF
many	TRBJ1-4	TRBV7-2	-	TGTGCCAGCAGCGGCCCAGAAGAGGGGGTCGATGAAAAACTGTTTTTT	CASSGPEEGVDEKLFF
-	TRBJ1-6	TRBV7-8	-	TGTGCCAGCAGCTTAGACGGACCTAATTCACCCCTCCACTTT	CASSLDGPNSPLHF
few	TRBJ2-7	TRBV6-1	-	TGTGCCAGCAGGGTCGACTACGAGCAGTACTTC	CASRVDYEQYF
many	TRBJ1-1	TRBV12-3/TRBV12-4	-	TGTGCCAGCAGTTTAGGTTATAGCACTGAAGCTTTCTTT	CASSLGYSTEAFF
few	TRBJ2-6	TRBV7-9	TRBD1	TGTGCCAGCCCAGGGGATGTAAGACAGGGGGCTGGGGCCAACGTCCTGACTTTC	CASPGDVRQGAGANVLTF
once	TRBJ2-1	TRBV28	-	TGTGCCAGCAGTTTTTGGTACAATGAGCAGTTCTTC	CASSFWYNEQFF
-	TRBJ2-2	TRBV6-1	TRBD2	TGTGCTAGCAGTGAGATGTTAGGACTTGGGAGGGCCGGGGAGCTGTTTTTT	CASSEMLGLGRAGELFF
many	TRBJ2-3	TRBV12-3/TRBV12-4	-	TGTGCCAGCAGTTTCGGCCTTAGCACAGATACGCAGTATTTT	CASSFGLSTDTQYF
many	TRBJ1-5	TRBV28	-	TGTGCCAGCAGTTTACGTTTCTTTCGGGGACTAAAAGGCAATCAGCCCCAGCATTTT	CASSLRFFRGLKGNQPQHF
-	TRBJ1-5	TRBV2	TRBD1	TGTGCCAGCAAATCGACAGGGTGGGGCAATCAGCCCCAGCATTTT	CASKSTGWGNQPQHF
-	TRBJ2-5	TRBV18	TRBD1	TGTGCCAGCTCAGCCCCCGGGACAGAGGGAGAGACCCAGTACTTC	CASSAPGTEGETQYF
many	TRBJ2-7	TRBV28	TRBD1	TGTGCCAGCAGAACCACCGGGACAGTCACCTACGAGCAGTACTTC	CASRTTGTVTYEQYF
many	TRBJ2-7	TRBV7-2	-	TGTGCCAGCAGCTTAGACTACAGCTCCTACGAGCAGTACTTC	CASSLDYSSYEQYF
-	TRBJ2-3	TRBV20-1	TRBD2	TGCAGTGCTGGGGCAGGACTAGCGACAGATACGCAGTATTTT	CSAGAGLATDTQYF
few	TRBJ1-1	TRBV18	TRBD1	TGTGCCAGCTCGCCGGCGCATCCGGGACAGGGGGCTGGTTCGAACACTGAAGCTTTCTTT	CASSPAHPGQGAGSNTEAFF
-	TRBJ2-5	TRBV3-1	TRBD2	TGTGCCAGCAGCCAAGATTTGACTAGCGGGAGTCCAATCCAAGAGACCCAGTACTTC	CASSQDLTSGSPIQETQYF
many	TRBJ2-1	TRBV6-1	TRBD1	TGTGCCAGCAGGCCGGGACAGGACCACAATGAGCAGTTCTTC	CASRPGQDHNEQFF